This is a list of T cell receptor beta chains from one sample in a study of T cell clones after liver transplantation. Sequencing was performed with immunoSEQ multiplex PCR; in TCRdb, only in-frame clones are kept and a portion is missing. The sample lists about 12,000 clones, 70% to 85% seen once, with 31% in the top ten. Here the sequenced sample was CD8+ T cells from blood, taken at the 22-month timepoint. These receptors originate from a human patient who received a liver transplant. The T cells may come from the graft donor. Each CDR3 is given with its conserved first and last residue. A D gene is named only where the DNA matches it firmly. Only some rows state a clone size, as once, few, many or a class for expanded clones.

V gene	D gene	J gene	CDR3 length	clone size	CDR3 DNA	CDR3 protein
TRBV5-5	-	TRBJ2-1	11	-	TGTGCCAGCAGCTTACTCAATGAGCAGTTCTTC	CASSLLNEQFF
TRBV27	-	TRBJ1-2	9	-	TGTGCCAGCAGGCCTGGCTACACCTTC	CASRPGYTF
TRBV6-4	-	TRBJ2-3	13	-	TGTGCCAGCAGTTCCTCTAGCACAGATACGCAGTATTTT	CASSSSSTDTQYF
TRBV4-3	-	TRBJ1-1	17	-	TGCGCCAGCAGCCAAGACCGATCAGGGAGTCTCTCCAGCGGCGCTTTCTTT	CASSQDRSGSLSSGAFF
TRBV7-3	TRBD1	TRBJ2-2	15	few	TGTGCCAGCAGCGCGACAGGGGGCGCCGGCGGGGAGCTGTTTTTT	CASSATGGAGGELFF
TRBV5-1	TRBD1	TRBJ2-7	14	-	TGCGCCAGCAGCTGGGGACAGGGCAGTTACGAGCAGTACTTC	CASSWGQGSYEQYF
TRBV29-1	TRBD2	TRBJ2-5	14	-	TGCAGCGTGCCTCTAGCGGGGGAAGGAGAGACCCAGTACTTC	CSVPLAGEGETQYF
TRBV7-2	TRBD1	TRBJ2-7	14	-	TGTGCCAGCAGCTCCGGGACAGGGGTCTACGAGCAGTACTTC	CASSSGTGVYEQYF
TRBV7-9	-	TRBJ2-1	17	-	TGTGCCAGCAGCTCATCCCTTTACGGACTTATGAACAATGAGCAGTTCTTC	CASSSSLYGLMNNEQFF
TRBV6-5	TRBD1	TRBJ2-2	15	-	TGTGCCAGCAGTTACGATCAGGGGGAAAACGGGGAGCTGTTTTTT	CASSYDQGENGELFF
TRBV5-6	-	TRBJ1-2	14	large	TGTGCCAGCAGCTCGGACGAGTATTACTATGGCTACACCTTC	CASSSDEYYYGYTF
TRBV4-3	-	TRBJ2-1	15	-	TGCGCCAGCAGCCGAGGGGCTGGGGATCGCAATGAGCAGTTCTTC	CASSRGAGDRNEQFF
TRBV5-1	TRBD1	TRBJ2-3	15	-	TGCGCCAGCAGCTTGGAGGGACAGCATACAGATACGCAGTATTTT	CASSLEGQHTDTQYF